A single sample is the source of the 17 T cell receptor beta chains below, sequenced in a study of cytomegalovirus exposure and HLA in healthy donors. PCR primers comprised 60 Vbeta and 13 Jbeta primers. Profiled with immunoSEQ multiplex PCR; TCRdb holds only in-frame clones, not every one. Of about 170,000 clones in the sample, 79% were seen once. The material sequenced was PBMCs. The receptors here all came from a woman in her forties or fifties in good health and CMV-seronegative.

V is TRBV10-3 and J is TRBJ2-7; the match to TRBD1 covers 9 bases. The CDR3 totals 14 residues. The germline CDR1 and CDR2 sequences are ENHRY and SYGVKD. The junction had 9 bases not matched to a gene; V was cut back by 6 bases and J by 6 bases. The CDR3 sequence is CAISGQGTLIEQYF. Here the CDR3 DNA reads TGTGCCATCAGCGGACAGGGGACACTCATCGAGCAGTACTTC.

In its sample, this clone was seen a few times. DNA for the CDR3: TGCGCCAGCAGCTTGGGTCTAGCGGGGGTATCAGATGGCCAAGAGACCCAGTACTTC. It translates to CASSLGLAGVSDGQETQYF. This chain joins TRBV5-1 and TRBJ2-5, with 10 bases aligning to TRBD2. V shed 0 bases, J shed 1 base, and the junction held 12 bases outside the gene matches. Germline V gene data show CDR1 as SGHRS and CDR2 as YFSETQ. CDR3 size: 19 residues.

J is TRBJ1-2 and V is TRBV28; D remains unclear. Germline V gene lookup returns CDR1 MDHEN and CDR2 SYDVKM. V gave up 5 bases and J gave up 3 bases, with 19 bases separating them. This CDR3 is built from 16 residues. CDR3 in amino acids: CASSPPLGVVDYGYTF. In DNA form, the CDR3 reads TGTGCCAGCAGTCCCCCCCTCGGTGTTGTCGACTATGGCTACACCTTC.

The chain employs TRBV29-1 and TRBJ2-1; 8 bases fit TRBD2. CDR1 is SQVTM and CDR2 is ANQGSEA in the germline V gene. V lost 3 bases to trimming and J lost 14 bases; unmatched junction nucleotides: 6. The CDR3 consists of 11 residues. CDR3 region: CSVDRGGLKFF. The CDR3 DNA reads TGCAGCGTTGATCGGGGGGGGCTCAAGTTCTTC.

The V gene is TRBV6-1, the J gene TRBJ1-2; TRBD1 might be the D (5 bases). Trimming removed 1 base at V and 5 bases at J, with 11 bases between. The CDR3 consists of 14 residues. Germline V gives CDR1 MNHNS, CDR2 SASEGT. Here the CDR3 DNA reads TGTGCCAGCAGTGAAGAGATGGGGCAGTATGGCTACACCTTC. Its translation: CASSEEMGQYGYTF.

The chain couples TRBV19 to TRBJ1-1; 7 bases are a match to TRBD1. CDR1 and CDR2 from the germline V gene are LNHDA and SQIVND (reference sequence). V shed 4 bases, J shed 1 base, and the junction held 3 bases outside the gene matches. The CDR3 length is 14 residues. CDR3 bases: TGTGCCAGTAGTAGACGACAGGGGAACACTGAAGCTTTCTTT. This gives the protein CASSRRQGNTEAFF.

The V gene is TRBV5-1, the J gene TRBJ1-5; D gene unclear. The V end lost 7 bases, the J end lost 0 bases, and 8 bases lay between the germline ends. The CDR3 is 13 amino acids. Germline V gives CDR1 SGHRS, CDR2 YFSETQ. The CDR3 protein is CASARYSNQPQHF. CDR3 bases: TGCGCCAGCGCCCGGTATAGCAATCAGCCCCAGCATTTT.

CDR3 loop: CAWRPAGAANYGYTF. CDR3 coding DNA: TGTGCCTGGAGGCCCGCGGGGGCGGCTAACTATGGCTACACCTTC. V gene TRBV30 combines with J gene TRBJ1-2, with D perhaps TRBD1 (6 bases). Germline CDR1 is GTSNPN and CDR2 is SVGIG (reference sequence). This CDR3 contains 15 residues. Trimming pared 3 bases from V and 0 bases from J, leaving 14 bases between.

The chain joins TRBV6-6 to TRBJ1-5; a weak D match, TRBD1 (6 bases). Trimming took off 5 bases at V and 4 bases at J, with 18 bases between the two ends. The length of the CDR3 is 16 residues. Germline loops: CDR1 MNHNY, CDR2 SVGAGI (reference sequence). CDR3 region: CASSLGGWGRNQPQHF. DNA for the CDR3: TGTGCCAGCAGTCTTGGGGGCTGGGGTCGGAATCAGCCCCAGCATTTT.

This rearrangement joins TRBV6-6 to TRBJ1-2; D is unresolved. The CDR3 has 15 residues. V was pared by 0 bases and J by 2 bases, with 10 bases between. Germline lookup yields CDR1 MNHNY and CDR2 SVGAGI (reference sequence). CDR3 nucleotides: TGTGCCAGCAGTTACTCGGCCAGTACAAACTATGGCTACACCTTC. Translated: CASSYSASTNYGYTF.

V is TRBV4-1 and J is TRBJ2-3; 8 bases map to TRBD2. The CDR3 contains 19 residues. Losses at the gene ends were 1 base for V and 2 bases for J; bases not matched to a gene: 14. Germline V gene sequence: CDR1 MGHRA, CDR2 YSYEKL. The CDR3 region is CASSQVGGGRGKDTDTQYF. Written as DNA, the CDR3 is TGCGCCAGCAGCCAAGTCGGGGGGGGACGGGGGAAGGACACAGATACGCAGTATTTT.

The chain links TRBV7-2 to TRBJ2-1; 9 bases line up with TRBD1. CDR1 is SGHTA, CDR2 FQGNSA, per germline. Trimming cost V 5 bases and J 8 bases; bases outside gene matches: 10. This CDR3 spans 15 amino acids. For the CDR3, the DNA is TGTGCCAGCAGCGGAACCGGGACAGGGATGTATGAGCAGTTCTTC. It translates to CASSGTGTGMYEQFF.

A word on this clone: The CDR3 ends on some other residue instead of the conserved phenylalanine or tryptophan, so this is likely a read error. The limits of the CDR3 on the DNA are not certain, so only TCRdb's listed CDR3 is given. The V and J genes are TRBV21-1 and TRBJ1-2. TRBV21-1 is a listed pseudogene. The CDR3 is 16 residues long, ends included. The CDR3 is CASSNRGPHKGYGYTS.

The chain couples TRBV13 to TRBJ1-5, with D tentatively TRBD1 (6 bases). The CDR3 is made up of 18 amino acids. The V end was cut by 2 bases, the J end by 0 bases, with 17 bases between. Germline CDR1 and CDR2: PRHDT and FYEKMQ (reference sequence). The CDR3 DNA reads TGTGCCAGCAGCTTACGGACGGGGGGCGGCTATAGCAATCAGCCCCAGCATTTT. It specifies CASSLRTGGGYSNQPQHF.

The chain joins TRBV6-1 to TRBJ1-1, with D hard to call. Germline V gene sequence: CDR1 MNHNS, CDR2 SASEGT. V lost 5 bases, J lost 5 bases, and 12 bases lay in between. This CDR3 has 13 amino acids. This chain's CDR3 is CASSLRAGTEAFF. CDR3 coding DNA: TGTGCCAGCAGTCTAAGGGCGGGGACTGAAGCTTTCTTT.

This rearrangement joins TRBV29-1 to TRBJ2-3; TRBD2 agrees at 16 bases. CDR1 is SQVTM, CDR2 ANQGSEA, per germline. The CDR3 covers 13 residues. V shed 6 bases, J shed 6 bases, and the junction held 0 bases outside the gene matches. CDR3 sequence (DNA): TGCAGCGTGGGACTAGCGGGAGGGGATACGCAGTATTTT. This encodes CSVGLAGGDTQYF.

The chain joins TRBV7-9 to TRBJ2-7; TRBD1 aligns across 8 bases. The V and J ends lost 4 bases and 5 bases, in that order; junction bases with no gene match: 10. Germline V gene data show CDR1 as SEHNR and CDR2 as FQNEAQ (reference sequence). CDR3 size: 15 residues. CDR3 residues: CASSSVRTGRNEQYF. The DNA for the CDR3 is TGTGCCAGCAGCTCAGTACGGACAGGGAGGAACGAGCAGTACTTC.